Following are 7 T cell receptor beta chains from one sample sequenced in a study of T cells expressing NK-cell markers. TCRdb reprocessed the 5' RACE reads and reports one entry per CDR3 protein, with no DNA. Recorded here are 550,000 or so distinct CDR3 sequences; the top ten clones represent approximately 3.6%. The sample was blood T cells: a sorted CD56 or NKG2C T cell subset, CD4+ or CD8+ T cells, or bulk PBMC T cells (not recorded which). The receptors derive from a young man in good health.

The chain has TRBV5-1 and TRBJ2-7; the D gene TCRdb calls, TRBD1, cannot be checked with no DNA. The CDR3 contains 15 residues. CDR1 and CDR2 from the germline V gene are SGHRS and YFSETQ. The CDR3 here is CASSFGADRAYEQYF.

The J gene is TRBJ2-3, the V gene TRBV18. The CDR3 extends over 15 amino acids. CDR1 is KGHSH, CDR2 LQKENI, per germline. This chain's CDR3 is CASSPYSSFTDTQYF.

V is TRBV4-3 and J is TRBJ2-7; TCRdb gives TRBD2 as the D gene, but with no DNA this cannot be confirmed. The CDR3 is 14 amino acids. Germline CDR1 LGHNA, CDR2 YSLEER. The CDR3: CASSQGREYIEQYF.

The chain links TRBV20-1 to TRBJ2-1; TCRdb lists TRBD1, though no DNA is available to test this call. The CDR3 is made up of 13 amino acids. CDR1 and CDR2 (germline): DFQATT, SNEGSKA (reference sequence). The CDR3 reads CSGGEGAKNEQFF.

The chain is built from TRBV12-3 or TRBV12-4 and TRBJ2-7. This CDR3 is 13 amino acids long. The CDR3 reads CASSLGANDEQYF.

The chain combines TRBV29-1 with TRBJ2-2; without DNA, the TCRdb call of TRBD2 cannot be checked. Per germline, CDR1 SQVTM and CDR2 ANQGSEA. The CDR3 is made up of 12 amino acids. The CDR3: CSVGEGLGELFF.

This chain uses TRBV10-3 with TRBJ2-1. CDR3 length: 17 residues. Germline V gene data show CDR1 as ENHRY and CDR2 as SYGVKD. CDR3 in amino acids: CAISDVQRREGLNEQFF.